These T cell receptor beta chains were read from a single sample in a study of T-cell memory formation after mild COVID-19. One entry per CDR3 protein results from TCRdb running MiXCR on the 5' RACE reads. The data show around 130,000 distinct CDR3 sequences, roughly 15% seen once. The sample was PBMCs or a T cell subset sorted from them (not recorded which). These receptors were obtained from an adult woman who had mild COVID-19 (a few samples of this study predate the infection). Cell type and time point are not known. The CDR3 runs from the conserved cysteine through the conserved F or W. The D gene is left open where the match is weak. A row's size may be missing; if present it is once, few, many or a size class.

j_call | clone_size | d_call | v_call | cdr3_nt | cdr3_aa
TRBJ1-1 | few | - | TRBV9 | TGTGCCAGCAGCGGGGGGTCGGACACTGAAGCTTTCTTT | CASSGGSDTEAFF
TRBJ2-3 | - | - | TRBV12-3/TRBV12-4 | TGTGCCAGCAGTTTAAGTCGTGTAGATACGCAGTATTTT | CASSLSRVDTQYF
TRBJ2-7 | - | TRBD1 | TRBV29-1 | TGCAGCGTTGTACTCTTTGGACAGGGCCATCCCTACGAGCAGTACTTC | CSVVLFGQGHPYEQYF
TRBJ1-2 | - | - | TRBV27 | TGTGCCAGCAGCCTTAACTCCCCGGGGAACTATGGCTACACCTTC | CASSLNSPGNYGYTF
TRBJ1-1 | few | - | TRBV27 | TGTGCCAGCAGGTGGGCAGGGGCCCACACTGAAGCTTTCTTT | CASRWAGAHTEAFF
TRBJ2-7 | few | - | TRBV10-3 | TGTGCCATCAGTTTTCCGGGGGCGGCCTACGAGCAGTACTTC | CAISFPGAAYEQYF
TRBJ2-7 | few | TRBD2 | TRBV6-2/TRBV6-3 | TGTGCCAGCAGTCTAACGGGGGGGCCCTACGAGCAGTACTTC | CASSLTGGPYEQYF
TRBJ2-7 | few | TRBD2 | TRBV19 | TGTGCCAGTAGTCCGCGGACTAGCGGGAGGCCCTACGAGCAGTACTTC | CASSPRTSGRPYEQYF
TRBJ2-5 | few | - | TRBV18 | TGTGCCAGCTCACCAAGCGAGGAGACCCAGTACTTC | CASSPSEETQYF
TRBJ2-1 | few | - | TRBV4-2 | TGTGCCAGCAGCCAAGATCAAGCGGCGCGCAGACTAGTAAACAATGAGCAGTTCTTC | CASSQDQAARRLVNNEQFF
TRBJ2-4 | many | - | TRBV3-1 | TGTGCCAGCAGCCCAAAGGGGCTCGGCGGAAACATTCAGTACTTC | CASSPKGLGGNIQYF